This TCR beta chain derives from a study of CD8+CD57+ T cells in acquired aplastic anemia. Whole-study context: The study obtained an average of roughly 3 ug of DNA from sorted CD4+ and CD8+ cells. Overall study findings and caveats: Significant differences in CD8+ Simpson's diversity were not observed between patients and controls. The same twenty-nine CD8+ CDR3 sequences occurred in patients and in controls.

Details on this clonotype: The antigen is not known. Its ends do not fully match the called genes, so a read error is possible.

Only patients with CD8+CD57+ cell expansion on flow cytometry were chosen for sequencing. At blood sampling, none of the patients had yet received therapy. In germline, CDR1 is SGHTA, CDR2 FQGNSA. The CDR3 is made up of 9 amino acids. Genomic DNA, the template, was used for profiling of the TCR beta VDJ and CDR3. Using its own MiXCR run on the reads, TCRdb lists one record per CDR3 protein. This table holds around 430,000 distinct CDR3 sequences, about a third found once. Sequencing was performed on sorted CD4+, CD8+, or CD8+CD57+ T cells (not recorded which) from PBMCs. The chain employs TRBV7-2 and TRBJ2-3; D gene unclear. The receptor was isolated from a human donor with aplastic anemia. Here the CDR3 DNA reads TGTGCCAGCAGAGATACGCAGTATTTT. This codes for CASRDTQYF.